These 20 T cell receptor beta chains were all obtained from the same sample, sequenced in a study of siplizumab effects on memory and regulatory T cells. Generated by immunoSEQ multiplex PCR, the TCRdb table keeps only in-frame clones and is missing some. The sample lists roughly 120,000 clones, just under 95% occurring once. The sequencing input was CD4+ T cells sorted from blood. The receptor source for this set is a human donor in good health.

The gene calls are TRBV6-1 and TRBJ2-1; 10 bases agree with TRBD2. The junction had 7 bases not matched to a gene; V was cut back by 5 bases and J by 9 bases. The CDR3 has 14 residues. Germline CDR1 and CDR2: MNHNS and SASEGT. CDR3 bases: TGTGCCAGCAGTTTTACTAGCGGGATAGGTGAGCAGTTCTTC. It is translated as CASSFTSGIGEQFF.

The rearrangement joins TRBV27 to TRBJ1-1; TRBD1 matches at 7 bases. This CDR3 is built from 13 residues. Losses at the gene ends were 6 bases for V and 1 base for J; bases not matched to a gene: 2. Germline V gene sequence: CDR1 MNHEY, CDR2 SMNVEV (reference sequence). The chain's CDR3 is CASRWTGNTEAFF. CDR3 nucleotides: TGTGCCAGCAGATGGACAGGGAACACTGAAGCTTTCTTT.

This CDR3 is CATFNPGQGPQGYTF. The CDR3 DNA is TGTGCCACCTTCAACCCGGGACAGGGACCTCAAGGCTACACCTTC. The V gene is TRBV19, the J gene TRBJ1-2, with 9 bases identical to TRBD1. J gave up 8 bases and V 10 bases, and 17 bases lay outside the gene matches. Germline loops: CDR1 LNHDA, CDR2 SQIVND (reference sequence). The CDR3 is 15 residues long.

V gene TRBV2 combines with J gene TRBJ1-5, with a weak D call TRBD1 (5 bases). Trimming took 4 bases from V and 9 from J, leaving 13 bases between them. The CDR3 has 13 residues. CDR1 is SNHLY, CDR2 FYNNEI, per germline. In nucleotides, the CDR3 is TGTGCCAGCAGTGGGGACCGGAGATGGCCCCAGCATTTT. The encoded protein is CASSGDRRWPQHF. Combining the CDR3 with reference TRBV2 and TRBJ1-5 gives the whole variable domain EPEVTQTPSHQVTQMGQEVILRCVPISNHLYFYWYRQILGQKVEFLVSFYNNEISEKSEIFDDQFSVERPDGSNFTLKIRSTKLEDSAMYFCASSGDRRWPQHFGDGTRLSIL.

The V and J genes are TRBV6-6 and TRBJ1-1; D gene unclear. This CDR3 region has 15 residues. Germline V gene sequence: CDR1 MNHNY, CDR2 SVGAGI (reference sequence). Trimming removed 2 bases at V and 5 bases at J, with 15 bases between. The DNA of the CDR3 is TGTGCCAGCAGTTACGACGGGATTCGATATACTGAAGCTTTCTTT. Encoded protein: CASSYDGIRYTEAFF.

V and J are TRBV4-1 and TRBJ1-5; no firm D call. CDR3 size: 14 residues. Germline V gives CDR1 MGHRA, CDR2 YSYEKL. Trimming cost V 8 bases and J 8 bases, with 19 bases left between them. The CDR3 DNA reads TGCGCCAGCGCGCCTTCCTTTTTGCGAGAGCCCCAGCATTTT. This gives the protein CASAPSFLREPQHF.

The V gene is TRBV30, the J gene TRBJ1-6, with D tentatively TRBD1 (6 bases). With 0 bases removed from V and 6 bases from J, the gap between germline ends came to 12 bases. CDR3 size: 15 residues. Per germline, CDR1 GTSNPN and CDR2 SVGIG (reference sequence). CDR3 loop: CAWSVGGIFNSPLHF. CDR3 bases: TGTGCCTGGAGTGTAGGGGGAATATTTAATTCACCCCTCCACTTT.

The rearrangement uses TRBV5-4 and TRBJ2-3; D is tentatively TRBD1 or TRBD2 (6 bases each). The V gene's germline CDR1 is SGHNT and CDR2 YYREEE (reference sequence). The CDR3 spans 13 residues. V was trimmed by 4 bases and J by 7 bases, leaving 13 bases between them. The CDR3 DNA reads as TGTGCCAGCAGCGGAGGGGGGCCTTATACGCAGTATTTT. Amino acids: CASSGGGPYTQYF.

The chain has TRBV6-1 and TRBJ2-7; 7 nucleotides match TRBD2. The CDR3 totals 15 residues. The germline gives CDR1 MNHNS, CDR2 SASEGT. V trimming: 2 bases; J trimming: 1 base; junction bases outside the gene matches: 5. The CDR3 coding sequence is TGTGCCAGCAGTGAATTTGGGAGGGGTTCCTACGAGCAGTACTTC. This translates into CASSEFGRGSYEQYF.

V is TRBV2 and J is TRBJ1-1, with D tentatively TRBD1 (6 bases). The V and J ends lost 3 bases and 1 base respectively, with 9 bases between them. The CDR3 length is 14 residues. CDR1 SNHLY and CDR2 FYNNEI come from the germline V gene. As DNA, the CDR3 is TGTGCCAGCAGTGACCGCAGGGGGAACACTGAAGCTTTCTTT. Residues: CASSDRRGNTEAFF.

This chain links TRBV7-3 with TRBJ2-1, with 9 bases matching TRBD1. The V and J ends lost 6 bases and 1 base, in that order; junction bases with no gene match: 4. The V gene's germline CDR1 is SGHTA and CDR2 FQGTGA. CDR3 size: 15 residues. CDR3 sequence reads: CASSFDRGSYNEQFF. CDR3 sequence (DNA): TGTGCCAGCAGTTTCGACAGGGGGTCCTACAATGAGCAGTTCTTC.

The chain uses TRBV7-2 and TRBJ2-2, with 11 bases fitting TRBD2. V was clipped by 5 bases and J by 5 bases; unmatched bases: 4. CDR3 length: 15 amino acids. Germline CDR1 is SGHTA and CDR2 is FQGNSA. The CDR3 region is CASSLWTSGTGELFF. CDR3 DNA: TGTGCCAGCAGCCTCTGGACTAGCGGGACCGGGGAGCTGTTTTTT. Full variable domain (rest looked up from reference TRBV7-2 and TRBJ2-2): GAGVSQSPSNKVTEKGKDVELRCDPISGHTALYWYRQSLGQGLEFLIYFQGNSAPDKSGLPSDRFSAERTGGSVSTLTIQRTQQEDSAVYLCASSLWTSGTGELFFGEGSRLTVL.

The rearrangement joins TRBV5-1 to TRBJ1-1; maybe TRBD1 (5 bases). Germline-derived CDR1 and CDR2 are SGHRS and YFSETQ. The CDR3 is 15 amino acids. The V gene lost 2 bases and the J gene lost 5 bases, with 16 bases spanning the gap. The CDR3 DNA follows: TGCGCCAGCAGCTTAGGGGCTGGGGGTGGGACTGAAGCTTTCTTT. Its translation: CASSLGAGGGTEAFF.

The chain is built from TRBV18 and TRBJ1-2; D unresolved. Germline V gene sequence: CDR1 KGHSH, CDR2 LQKENI. The CDR3 covers 13 residues. V was clipped by 2 bases and J by 2 bases, with 6 bases between them. For the CDR3, the DNA is TGTGCCAGCTCACCAGTGGGGAACTATGGCTACACCTTC. Its protein is CASSPVGNYGYTF.

This sequence joins TRBV6-1 and TRBJ1-4, with D uncertain. The length of the CDR3 is 14 residues. Germline CDR1 and CDR2: MNHNS and SASEGT. Trimming left V 3 bases short and J 2 bases short, with 7 bases between. The CDR3: CASSEGSTNEKLFF. The CDR3 bases are TGTGCCAGCAGTGAGGGGAGCACTAATGAAAAACTGTTTTTT.

This chain links TRBV2 with TRBJ2-7; D may be TRBD2 (5 bases). This CDR3 region has 11 residues. Germline V gene lookup returns CDR1 SNHLY and CDR2 FYNNEI. Trimming pared 5 bases from V and 6 bases from J, leaving 8 bases between. In DNA form, the CDR3 reads TGTGCCAGCAGTCCTAGCAGCGAGCAGTACTTC. As protein: CASSPSSEQYF.

V and J are TRBV18 and TRBJ2-7; the D gene is possibly TRBD2 (6 bases). Germline CDR1 KGHSH, CDR2 LQKENI. V dropped 0 bases and J dropped 1 base, with 16 bases sitting between them. The CDR3 covers 17 residues. This CDR3 reads CASSPPDIGEVSYEQYF. In nucleotides, the CDR3 is TGTGCCAGCTCACCACCTGATATTGGGGAGGTATCCTACGAGCAGTACTTC.

A few counts support this clone. The chain couples TRBV5-4 to TRBJ1-4, with 7 bases identical to TRBD1. The V and J ends lost 3 bases and 8 bases, in that order; junction bases with no gene match: 13. This CDR3 has 16 residues. Germline V gene sequence: CDR1 SGHNT, CDR2 YYREEE (reference sequence). CDR3 region: CASSSRNRGSGEKLFF. In DNA, the CDR3 is TGTGCCAGCAGCTCACGAAACAGGGGATCAGGGGAAAAACTGTTTTTT. The full variable domain, with the rest looked up from reference TRBV5-4 and TRBJ1-4, is ETGVTQSPTHLIKTRGQQVTLRCSSQSGHNTVSWYQQALGQGPQFIFQYYREEENGRGNFPPRFSGLQFPNYSSELNVNALELDDSALYLCASSSRNRGSGEKLFFGSGTQLSVL.

The rearrangement uses TRBV12-5 and TRBJ2-7; D may correspond to TRBD1 or TRBD2 (5 bases each). V was cut by 6 bases and J by 8 bases, with 17 bases left in between. The CDR3 totals 13 residues. CDR1 is LGHNT, CDR2 FRNRAP, per germline. The CDR3 is CASGPGPTNKQYF. In DNA, the CDR3 is TGTGCTAGTGGGCCGGGACCAACTAACAAGCAGTACTTC.

The chain couples TRBV6-1 to TRBJ1-1; no reliable D call. Trimming shortened V by 7 bases and J by 3 bases, and 18 bases separated the two germline ends. The CDR3 is 15 amino acids. Per germline, CDR1 MNHNS and CDR2 SASEGT. The CDR3, as DNA: TGTGCCAGCACCCTAGGAGCCAGGCTACACACTGAAGCTTTCTTT. Translation: CASTLGARLHTEAFF.